This T cell receptor (beta chain) was documented in a study of shared clonotypes between healthy human individuals. Data came from immunoSEQ multiplex PCR; TCRdb stores just in-frame clones and leaves some out. This sample has about 510,000 clones; 79% occur once, and the top ten carry 10% to 15%. V was shortened by 4 bases and J by 1 base, with 18 bases between the two germline ends. CDR1 is SGHRS and CDR2 is YFSETQ in the germline V gene. The CDR3 totals 16 residues. This TCR derives from a woman in her thirties or forties in good health. Some clones in this sample may be carry-over from other donors' samples. The chain employs TRBV5-1 and TRBJ2-7; D is unresolved. What was sequenced was PBMCs. DNA of the CDR3: TGCGCCAGCAGCGTCGGTGGTACCGAACTATCCTACGAGCAGTACTTC. Translation: CASSVGGTELSYEQYF.